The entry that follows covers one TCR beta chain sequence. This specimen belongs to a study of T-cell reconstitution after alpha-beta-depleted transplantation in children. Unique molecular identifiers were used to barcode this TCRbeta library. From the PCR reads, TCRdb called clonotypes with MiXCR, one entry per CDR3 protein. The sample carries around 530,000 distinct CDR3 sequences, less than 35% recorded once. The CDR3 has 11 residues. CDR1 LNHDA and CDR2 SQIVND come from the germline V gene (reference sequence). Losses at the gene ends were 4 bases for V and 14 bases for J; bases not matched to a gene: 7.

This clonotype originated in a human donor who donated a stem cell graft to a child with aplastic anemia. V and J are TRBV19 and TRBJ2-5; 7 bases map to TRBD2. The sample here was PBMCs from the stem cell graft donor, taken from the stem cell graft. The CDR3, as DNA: TGTGCCAGTAGTAGGGGGGGTCCCAGATACTTC. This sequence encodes CASSRGGPRYF. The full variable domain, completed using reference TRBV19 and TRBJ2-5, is DGGITQSPKYLFRKEGQNVTLSCEQNLNHDAMYWYRQDPGQGLRLIYYSQIVNDFQKGDIAEGYSVSREKKESFPLTVTSAQKNPTAFYLCASSRGGPRYFGPGTRLLVL.